These 18 T cell receptor beta chains originate from one sample sequenced in a study of CD8+ T cells in alopecia areata. Sequencing templates came from extracted RNA that was reverse transcribed into cDNA. TCRdb's table, derived via immunoSEQ multiplex PCR, lists solely in-frame clones and lacks some. Found here are some 150,000 clones, 58% of them singletons; the top ten hold around 15%. Noted treatment: oral pan-JAK inhibitor, 5-10 mg twice daily. The specimen comprised CD4+ T cells sorted from blood, sampled at roughly week 55, from a patient treated with tofacitinib. The receptor set was obtained from a human donor with alopecia areata.

This chain connects TRBV2 to TRBJ1-5, with D tentatively TRBD1 (6 bases). Germline V gene sequence: CDR1 SNHLY, CDR2 FYNNEI. V lost 0 bases, J lost 6 bases, and 9 bases lay in between. This CDR3 has 14 residues. CDR3 nucleotides: TGTGCCAGCAGTGAAGCAGGGGGAGTTCAGCCCCAGCATTTT. Amino acids: CASSEAGGVQPQHF.

The rearrangement uses TRBV2 and TRBJ2-1; D call uncertain. V was cut by 8 bases and J by 7 bases, with 9 bases left in between. The V gene's germline CDR1 is SNHLY and CDR2 FYNNEI. The CDR3 length is 11 residues. The CDR3 reads CASSNYNEQFF. CDR3 DNA sequence: TGTGCCAGCTCCAACTATAATGAGCAGTTCTTC.

The chain links TRBV6-5 to TRBJ1-1; the D is unclear. CDR1 is MNHEY and CDR2 is SVGAGI in the germline V gene. The CDR3 is 13 residues long. Trimming took 6 bases from V and 1 from J, leaving 9 bases between them. The CDR3 nucleotides are TGTGCCAGCAGCCTCAAGGGGAACACTGAAGCTTTCTTT. Translated, it gives CASSLKGNTEAFF.

This chain links TRBV29-1 with TRBJ1-1; tentative D call: TRBD1 (6 bases). V lost 7 bases, J lost 5 bases, and 17 bases lay in between. CDR1 is SQVTM, CDR2 ANQGSEA, per germline. This CDR3 is 13 amino acids long. This CDR3 reads CSAATRGRTEAFF. The CDR3, as DNA: TGCAGCGCGGCGACGCGGGGGCGGACTGAAGCTTTCTTT.

The gene calls are TRBV29-1 and TRBJ2-7, with 11 nucleotides matching TRBD2. Germline CDR1 is SQVTM and CDR2 is ANQGSEA. Trimming cost V 4 bases and J 4 bases; bases outside gene matches: 9. The CDR3 spans 15 residues. The CDR3 nucleotides read TGCAGCGTTGTAAAGCGACTAGCGGGGCCTTACGAGCAGTACTTC. Protein sequence: CSVVKRLAGPYEQYF.

The rearrangement uses TRBV29-1 and TRBJ2-7; tentative D call: TRBD2 (6 bases). Trimming cost V 6 bases and J 3 bases, with 15 bases left between them. Germline V gene sequence: CDR1 SQVTM, CDR2 ANQGSEA. The CDR3 consists of 13 residues. CDR3 in amino acids: CSVSGLLSYEQYF. The CDR3 bases are TGCAGCGTATCGGGACTCTTAAGCTACGAGCAGTACTTC.

This clone occurred once. The chain couples TRBV25-1 to TRBJ2-7; 7 nucleotides agree with TRBD1. Germline V gives CDR1 MGHDK, CDR2 SYGVNS. V lost 0 bases and J lost 10; bases outside the gene matches: 9. The CDR3 consists of 14 residues. CDR3: CASSEYRDSRKQYF. The CDR3, as DNA: TGTGCCAGCAGTGAATATCGGGACAGTCGTAAACAGTACTTC.

The chain carries TRBV29-1 and TRBJ1-1; possibly TRBD1 for D (6 bases). V lost 6 bases and J 5 bases, leaving 10 bases between the germline ends. This CDR3 is 11 amino acids long. Germline V CDR1 and CDR2: SQVTM, ANQGSEA. CDR3 loop: CSVYTGTEAFF. CDR3 DNA sequence: TGCAGCGTATATACAGGGACTGAAGCTTTCTTT.

The V gene is TRBV5-1, the J gene TRBJ2-3, with TRBD2 matching over 7 bases. V was clipped by 4 bases and J by 4 bases; unmatched bases: 3. This CDR3 region has 13 residues. CDR1 and CDR2 from the germline V gene are SGHRS and YFSETQ. CDR3 DNA: TGCGCCAGCAGCCTGCTAGCGGCAGATACGCAGTATTTT. It specifies CASSLLAADTQYF.

V gene TRBV29-1 combines with J gene TRBJ1-2; 7 bases map to TRBD1. Per germline, CDR1 SQVTM and CDR2 ANQGSEA. This CDR3 is 13 amino acids long. V lost 6 bases, J lost 3 bases, and 7 bases stayed unmatched. CDR3 nucleotides: TGCAGCGTCACAGGGGTCCTTCACTATGGCTACACCTTC. Its translation: CSVTGVLHYGYTF.

The chain links TRBV28 to TRBJ2-7; 7 bases agree with TRBD1. After removal of 7 bases from V and 1 base from J, the junction contained 4 bases not matched to a gene. CDR3 length equals 13 residues. CDR1 and CDR2 (germline): MDHEN, SYDVKM. CDR3 coding DNA: TGTGCCAGCACTTTGGGACAGTCCTACGAGCAGTACTTC. Translated: CASTLGQSYEQYF.

This clone was counted a few times. The chain combines TRBV29-1 with TRBJ2-1; the match to TRBD2 covers 10 bases. V was pared by 6 bases and J by 4 bases, with 6 bases of the junction left unmatched. The CDR3 runs to 14 residues. Germline V gene data show CDR1 as SQVTM and CDR2 as ANQGSEA. CDR3 in DNA: TGCAGCGTCCTCCCGGGACTAGCGTACAATGAGCAGTTCTTC. Protein: CSVLPGLAYNEQFF.

This clone was counted a few times. The V and J genes are TRBV7-9 and TRBJ1-4; D is ambiguous. The CDR3 extends over 14 amino acids. The ends were cut back, 4 bases at V and 7 bases at J, with 13 bases in the middle. Per the germline V gene, CDR1 is SEHNR and CDR2 is FQNEAQ (reference sequence). CDR3 region: CASSSRWSAEKLFF. DNA for the CDR3: TGTGCCAGCAGCTCACGATGGAGTGCTGAAAAACTGTTTTTT.

J is TRBJ1-1 and V is TRBV5-1; D is possibly TRBD1 (6 bases). V lost 5 bases and J lost 2, with 13 bases in between. CDR1 is SGHRS, CDR2 YFSETQ, per germline. The CDR3 has 14 residues. This CDR3 reads CASSPGTINTEAFF. CDR3 nucleotides: TGCGCCAGCAGTCCCGGGACAATCAACACTGAAGCTTTCTTT.

V is TRBV30 and J is TRBJ1-1; tentatively, D is TRBD1 (6 bases). CDR3 length equals 14 residues. The V gene lost 0 bases and the J gene lost 6 bases, with 14 bases spanning the gap. Per the germline V gene, CDR1 is GTSNPN and CDR2 is SVGIG (reference sequence). CDR3 in amino acids: CAWSVKPHRAEAFF. The CDR3 DNA reads TGTGCCTGGAGTGTAAAGCCCCACAGGGCTGAAGCTTTCTTT.

V is TRBV29-1 and J is TRBJ2-4; no clear D gene. Germline V gene data show CDR1 as SQVTM and CDR2 as ANQGSEA. The CDR3 consists of 14 residues. Trimming removed 6 bases at V and 0 bases at J, with 12 bases between. The CDR3 loop reads CSVKRLLAKNIQYF. CDR3 bases: TGCAGCGTCAAGAGACTTCTAGCCAAAAACATTCAGTACTTC. The full variable domain, rest sourced from reference TRBV29-1 and TRBJ2-4, is SAVISQKPSRDICQRGTSLTIQCQVDSQVTMMFWYRQQPGQSLTLIATANQGSEATYESGFVIDKFPISRPNLTFSTLTVSNMSPEDSSIYLCSVKRLLAKNIQYFGAGTRLSVL.

This rearrangement joins TRBV25-1 to TRBJ1-2; 11 bases align to TRBD1. V lost 3 bases to trimming and J lost 4 bases; unmatched junction nucleotides: 4. Germline CDR1 is MGHDK and CDR2 is SYGVNS. The CDR3 runs to 15 residues. CDR3 nucleotides: TGTGCCAGCAGTGATCCCGGACAGGGGGCCTATGGCTACACCTTC. Amino acid sequence: CASSDPGQGAYGYTF.

This chain connects TRBV28 to TRBJ2-7, with D perhaps matching TRBD2 (5 bases). Germline V gene lookup returns CDR1 MDHEN and CDR2 SYDVKM. V was pared by 6 bases and J by 3 bases, with 9 bases between. This CDR3 has 12 residues. CDR3 in amino acids: CASSSGLYEQYF. The CDR3 DNA sequence: TGTGCCAGCAGCAGCGGACTCTACGAGCAGTACTTC.